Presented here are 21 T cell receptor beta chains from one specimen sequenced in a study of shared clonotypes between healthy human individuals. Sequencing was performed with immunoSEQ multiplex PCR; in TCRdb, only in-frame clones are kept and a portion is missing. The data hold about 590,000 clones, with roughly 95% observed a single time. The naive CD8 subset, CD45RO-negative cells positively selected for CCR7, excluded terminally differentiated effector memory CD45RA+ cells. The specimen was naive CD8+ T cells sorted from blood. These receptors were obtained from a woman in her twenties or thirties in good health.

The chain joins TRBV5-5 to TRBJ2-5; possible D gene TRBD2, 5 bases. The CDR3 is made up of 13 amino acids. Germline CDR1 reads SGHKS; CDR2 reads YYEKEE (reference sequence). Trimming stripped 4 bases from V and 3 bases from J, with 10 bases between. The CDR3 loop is CASSPGVEETQYF. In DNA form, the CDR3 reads TGTGCCAGCAGCCCCGGGGTTGAAGAGACCCAGTACTTC.

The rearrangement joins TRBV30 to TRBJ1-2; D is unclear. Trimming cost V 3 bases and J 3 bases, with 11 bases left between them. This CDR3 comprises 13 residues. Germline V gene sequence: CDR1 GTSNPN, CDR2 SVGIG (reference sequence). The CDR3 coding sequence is TGTGCCTGGAGCAGCGATGTCTACTATGGCTACACCTTC. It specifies CAWSSDVYYGYTF.

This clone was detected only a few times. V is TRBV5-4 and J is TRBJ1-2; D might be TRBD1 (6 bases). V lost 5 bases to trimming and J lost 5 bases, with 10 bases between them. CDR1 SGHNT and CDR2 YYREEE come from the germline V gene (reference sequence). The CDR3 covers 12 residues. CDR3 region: CASSEGGYGYTF. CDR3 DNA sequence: TGTGCCAGCAGTGAAGGGGGGTATGGCTACACCTTC.

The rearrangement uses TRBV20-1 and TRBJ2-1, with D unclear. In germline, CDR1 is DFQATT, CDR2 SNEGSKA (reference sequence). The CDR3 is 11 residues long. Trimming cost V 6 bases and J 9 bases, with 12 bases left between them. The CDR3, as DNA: TGCAGTGCCGTTTCCGTGGTTGAGCAGTTCTTC. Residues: CSAVSVVEQFF.

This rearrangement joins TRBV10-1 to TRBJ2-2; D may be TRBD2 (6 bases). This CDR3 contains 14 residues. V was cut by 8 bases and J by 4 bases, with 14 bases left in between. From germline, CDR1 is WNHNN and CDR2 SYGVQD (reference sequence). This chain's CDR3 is CASAGPYFTGELFF. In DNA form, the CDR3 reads TGCGCCAGCGCGGGACCCTACTTCACCGGGGAGCTGTTTTTT.

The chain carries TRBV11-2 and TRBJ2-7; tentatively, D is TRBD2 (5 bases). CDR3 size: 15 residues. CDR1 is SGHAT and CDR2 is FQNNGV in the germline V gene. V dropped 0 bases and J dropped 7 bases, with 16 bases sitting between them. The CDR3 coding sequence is TGTGCCAGCAGCTTAGAAACTGGACTGGCCTCAGAGCAGTACTTC. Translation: CASSLETGLASEQYF.

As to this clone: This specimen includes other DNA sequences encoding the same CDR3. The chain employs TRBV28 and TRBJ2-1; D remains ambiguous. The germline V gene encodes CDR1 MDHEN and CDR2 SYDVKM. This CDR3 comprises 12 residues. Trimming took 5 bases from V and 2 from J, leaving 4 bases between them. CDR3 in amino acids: CASSLAYNEQFF. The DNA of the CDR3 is TGTGCCAGCAGTCTGGCCTACAATGAGCAGTTCTTC.

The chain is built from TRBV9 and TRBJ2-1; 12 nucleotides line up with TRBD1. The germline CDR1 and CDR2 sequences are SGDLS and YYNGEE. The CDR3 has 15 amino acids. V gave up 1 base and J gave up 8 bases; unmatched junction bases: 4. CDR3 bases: TGTGCCAGCAGCGTAACCGGGACAGGGGGCGATGAGCAGTTCTTC. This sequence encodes CASSVTGTGGDEQFF.

The CDR3 nucleotides are TGTGCCAGCAGCTTAGGCATCGCCCCAAGTGTAGGGGAGCAGTTCTTC. As protein: CASSLGIAPSVGEQFF. The chain carries TRBV13 and TRBJ2-1; D remains unclear. The CDR3 extends over 16 amino acids. V lost 0 bases to trimming and J lost 10 bases, with 19 bases between them. The germline V gene encodes CDR1 PRHDT and CDR2 FYEKMQ (reference sequence).

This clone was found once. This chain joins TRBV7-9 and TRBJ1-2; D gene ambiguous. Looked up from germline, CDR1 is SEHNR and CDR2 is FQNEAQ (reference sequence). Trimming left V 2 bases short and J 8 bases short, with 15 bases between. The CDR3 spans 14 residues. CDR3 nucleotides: TGTGCCAGCAGCTTATTGGAGTCCGGATTGGGCTACACCTTC. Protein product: CASSLLESGLGYTF.

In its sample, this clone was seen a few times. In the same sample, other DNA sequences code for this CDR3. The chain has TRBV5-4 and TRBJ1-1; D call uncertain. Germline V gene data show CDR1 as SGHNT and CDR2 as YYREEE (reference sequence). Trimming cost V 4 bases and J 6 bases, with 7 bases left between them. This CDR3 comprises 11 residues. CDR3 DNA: TGTGCCAGCAGCCTGGGCCCTGAAGCTTTCTTT. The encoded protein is CASSLGPEAFF.

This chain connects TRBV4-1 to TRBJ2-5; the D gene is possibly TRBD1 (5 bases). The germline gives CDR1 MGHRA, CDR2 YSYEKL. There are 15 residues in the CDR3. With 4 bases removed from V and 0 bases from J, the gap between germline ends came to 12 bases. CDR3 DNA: TGCGCCAGCAGCCGTTCAGGGTGGTACCAAGAGACCCAGTACTTC. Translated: CASSRSGWYQETQYF.

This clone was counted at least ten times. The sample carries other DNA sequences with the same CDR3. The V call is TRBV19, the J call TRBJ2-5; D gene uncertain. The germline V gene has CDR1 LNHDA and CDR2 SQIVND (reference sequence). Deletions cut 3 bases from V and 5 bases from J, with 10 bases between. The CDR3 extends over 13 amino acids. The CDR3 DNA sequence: TGTGCCAGTAGTATCTGGGGTAAGGAGACCCAGTACTTC. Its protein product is CASSIWGKETQYF.

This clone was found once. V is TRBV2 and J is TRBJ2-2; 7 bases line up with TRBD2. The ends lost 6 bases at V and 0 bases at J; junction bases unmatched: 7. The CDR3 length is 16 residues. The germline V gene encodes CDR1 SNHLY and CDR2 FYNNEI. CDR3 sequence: CASSDPREANTGELFF. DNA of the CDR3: TGTGCCAGCAGCGATCCCCGGGAGGCGAACACCGGGGAGCTGTTTTTT.

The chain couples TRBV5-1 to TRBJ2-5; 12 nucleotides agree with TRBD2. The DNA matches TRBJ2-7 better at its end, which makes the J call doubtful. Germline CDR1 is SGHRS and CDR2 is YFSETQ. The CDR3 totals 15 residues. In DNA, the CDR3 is TGCGCCAGCAGCTTACGGACTAGCGGGAAGGACGAGCAGTACTTC. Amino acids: CASSLRTSGKDEQYF.

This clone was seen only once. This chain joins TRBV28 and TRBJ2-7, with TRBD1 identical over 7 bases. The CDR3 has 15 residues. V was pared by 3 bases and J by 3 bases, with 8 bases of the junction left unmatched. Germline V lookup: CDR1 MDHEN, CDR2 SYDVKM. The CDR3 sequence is CASSFLTGHSYEQYF. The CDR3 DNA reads TGTGCCAGCAGTTTTTTGACAGGGCACAGCTACGAGCAGTACTTC.

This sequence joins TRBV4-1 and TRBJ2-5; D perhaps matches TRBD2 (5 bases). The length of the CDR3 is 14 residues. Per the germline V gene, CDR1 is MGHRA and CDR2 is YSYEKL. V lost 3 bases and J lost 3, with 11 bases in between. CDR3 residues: CASSHRAGKETQYF. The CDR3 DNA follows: TGCGCCAGCAGCCACCGGGCCGGGAAAGAGACCCAGTACTTC.

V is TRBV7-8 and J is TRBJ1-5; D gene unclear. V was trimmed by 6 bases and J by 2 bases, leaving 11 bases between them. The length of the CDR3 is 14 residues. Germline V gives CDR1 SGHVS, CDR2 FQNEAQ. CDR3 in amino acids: CASSSERGNQPQHF. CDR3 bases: TGTGCCAGCAGTTCGGAGAGGGGCAATCAGCCCCAGCATTTT.

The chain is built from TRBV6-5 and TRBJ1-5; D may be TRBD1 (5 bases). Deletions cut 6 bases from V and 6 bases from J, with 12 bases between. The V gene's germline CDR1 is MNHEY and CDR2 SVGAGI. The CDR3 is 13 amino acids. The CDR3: CASRGGVSQPQHF. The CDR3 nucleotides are TGTGCCAGCAGGGGGGGGGTGAGTCAGCCCCAGCATTTT.

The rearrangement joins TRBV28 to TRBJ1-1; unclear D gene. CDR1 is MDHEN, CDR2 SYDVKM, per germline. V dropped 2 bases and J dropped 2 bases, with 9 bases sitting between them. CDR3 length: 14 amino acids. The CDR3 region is CASSLLRVNTEAFF. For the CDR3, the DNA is TGTGCCAGCAGTTTACTTCGGGTTAACACTGAAGCTTTCTTT.

CDR3 region: CASSQVRAELGDEQFF. The DNA of the CDR3 is TGTGCCAGCAGCCAAGTACGAGCGGAACTCGGCGATGAGCAGTTCTTC. The rearrangement links TRBV14 to TRBJ2-1, with TRBD2 as a possible D gene (5 bases). Looked up from germline, CDR1 is SGHDN and CDR2 is FVKESK. V was trimmed by 1 base and J by 8 bases, leaving 18 bases between them. This CDR3 is 16 amino acids long.